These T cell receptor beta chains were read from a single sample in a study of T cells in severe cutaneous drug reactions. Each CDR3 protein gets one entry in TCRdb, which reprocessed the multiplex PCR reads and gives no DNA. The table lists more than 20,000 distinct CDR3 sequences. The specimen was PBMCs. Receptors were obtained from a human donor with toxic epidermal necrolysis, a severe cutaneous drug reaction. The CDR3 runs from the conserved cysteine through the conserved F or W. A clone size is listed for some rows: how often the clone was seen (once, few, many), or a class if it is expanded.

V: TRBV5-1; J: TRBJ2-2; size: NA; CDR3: CASRLGHANTGELFF
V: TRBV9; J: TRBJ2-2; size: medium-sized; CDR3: CASSVGAGWSGELFF
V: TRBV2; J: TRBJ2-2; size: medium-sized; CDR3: CASSEDGPGELFF
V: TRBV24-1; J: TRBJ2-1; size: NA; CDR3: CATSDPGLASSSYNEQFF
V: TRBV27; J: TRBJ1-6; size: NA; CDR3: CASSFPGNSPLHF
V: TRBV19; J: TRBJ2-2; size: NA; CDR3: CATSNTARSGELFF
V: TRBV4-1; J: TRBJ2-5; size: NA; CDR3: CASSQDPPGSGFQETQYF
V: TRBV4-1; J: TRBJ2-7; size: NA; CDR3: CASSNDRGGYEQYF
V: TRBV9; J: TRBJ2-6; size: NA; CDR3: CASSVELWGSGANVLTF
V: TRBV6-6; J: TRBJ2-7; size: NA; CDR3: CASSNGQGAAHEQYF
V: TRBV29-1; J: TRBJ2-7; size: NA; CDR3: CSVGTSEHYEQYF
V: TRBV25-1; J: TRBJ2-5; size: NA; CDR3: CASSESKGGGETQYF
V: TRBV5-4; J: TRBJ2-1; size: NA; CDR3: CASSLAPRNEQFF
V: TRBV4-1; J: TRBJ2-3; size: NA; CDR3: CASSHSGRTSGTTDTQYF
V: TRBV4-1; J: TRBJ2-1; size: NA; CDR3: CASSQDGRLKFF
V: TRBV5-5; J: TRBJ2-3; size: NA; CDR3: CASSLGLAGGQDTQYF
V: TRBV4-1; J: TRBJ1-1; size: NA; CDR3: CASSQGMSEAFF
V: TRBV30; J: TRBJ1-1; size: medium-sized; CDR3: CAWEPGQYTEAFF
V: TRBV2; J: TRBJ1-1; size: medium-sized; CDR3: CASRRGNSVGTEAFF
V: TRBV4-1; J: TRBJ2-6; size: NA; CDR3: CASSQEGWGSGANVLTF
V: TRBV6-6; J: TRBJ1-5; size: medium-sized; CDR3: CASSWLDRTSSNQPQHF
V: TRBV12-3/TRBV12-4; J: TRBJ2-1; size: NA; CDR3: CASSLRGGDTYNEQFF
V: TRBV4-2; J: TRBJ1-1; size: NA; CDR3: CASSQSQMNTEAFF
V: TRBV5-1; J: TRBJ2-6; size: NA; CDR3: CASSPGATGANVLTF
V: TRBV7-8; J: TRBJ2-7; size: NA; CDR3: CASSTGGTYEQYF
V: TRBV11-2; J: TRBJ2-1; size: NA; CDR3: CASSLMAGTSRNEQFF
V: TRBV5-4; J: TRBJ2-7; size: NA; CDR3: CASSLGGASYEQYF
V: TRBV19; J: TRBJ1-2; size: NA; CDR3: CASSISVAVGYGYTF
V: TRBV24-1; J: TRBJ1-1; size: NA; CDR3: CATGQGEGTEAFF
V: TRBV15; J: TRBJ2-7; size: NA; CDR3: CATLHHRKVRSYEQYF
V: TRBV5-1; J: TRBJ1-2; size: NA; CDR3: CASSLATASDGYTF
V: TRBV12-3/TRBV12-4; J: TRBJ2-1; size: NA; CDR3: CASSLSLAGNYNEQFF
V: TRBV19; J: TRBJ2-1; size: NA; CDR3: CASSMFEYNEQFF
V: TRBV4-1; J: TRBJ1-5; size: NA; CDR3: CASSQAHLYSNQPQHF
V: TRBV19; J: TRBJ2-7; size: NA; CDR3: CASSGRGQGSYEQYF
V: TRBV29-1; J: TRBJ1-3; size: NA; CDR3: CSVVGGSKLSGNTIYF
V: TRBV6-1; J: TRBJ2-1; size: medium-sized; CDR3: CASKVAGTGGNEQFF
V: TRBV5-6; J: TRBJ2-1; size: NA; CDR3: CASSLAGRPNEQFF
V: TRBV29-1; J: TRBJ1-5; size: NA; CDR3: CSVTPREDQPQHF
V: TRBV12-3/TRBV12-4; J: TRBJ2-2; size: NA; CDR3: CASSPARTGATGELFF
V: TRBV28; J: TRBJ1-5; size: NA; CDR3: CASSRRAIYSNQPQHF
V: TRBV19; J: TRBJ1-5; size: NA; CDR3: CASSTRQYSNQPQHF
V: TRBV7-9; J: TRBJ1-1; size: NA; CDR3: CASSSQGTAVPNTEAFF
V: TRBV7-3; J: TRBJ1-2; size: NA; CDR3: CASSPGRGDYGYTF
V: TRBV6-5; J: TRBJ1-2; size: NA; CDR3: CASSRRGGYGYTF
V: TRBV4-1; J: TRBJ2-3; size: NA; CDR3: CASSQSGRIDTQYF
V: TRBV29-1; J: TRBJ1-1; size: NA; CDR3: CSVGQVNTEAFF
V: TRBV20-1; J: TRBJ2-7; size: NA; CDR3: CSASGQGRVGEQYF
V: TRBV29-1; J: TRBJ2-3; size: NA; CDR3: CSVPRPGSLMDTQYF
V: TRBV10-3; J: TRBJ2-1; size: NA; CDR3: CAISESLAGVSNEQFF
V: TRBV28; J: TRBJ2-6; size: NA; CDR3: CASSLSGGRVSGANVLTF
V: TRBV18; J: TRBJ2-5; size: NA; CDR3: CASSLGQGQETQYF
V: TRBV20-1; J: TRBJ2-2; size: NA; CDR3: CSVQPLATPNTGELFF
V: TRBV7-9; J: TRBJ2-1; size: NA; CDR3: CASSLVRTYYYNEQFF
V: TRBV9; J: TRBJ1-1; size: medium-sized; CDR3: CASSVAAGADGTEAFF
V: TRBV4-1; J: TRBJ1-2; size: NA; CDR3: CASSRADGEGLYGYTF
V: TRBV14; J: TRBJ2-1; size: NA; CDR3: CASSHRGFVHHNEQFF
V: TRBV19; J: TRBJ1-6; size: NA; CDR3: CASSIEGQINSPLHF